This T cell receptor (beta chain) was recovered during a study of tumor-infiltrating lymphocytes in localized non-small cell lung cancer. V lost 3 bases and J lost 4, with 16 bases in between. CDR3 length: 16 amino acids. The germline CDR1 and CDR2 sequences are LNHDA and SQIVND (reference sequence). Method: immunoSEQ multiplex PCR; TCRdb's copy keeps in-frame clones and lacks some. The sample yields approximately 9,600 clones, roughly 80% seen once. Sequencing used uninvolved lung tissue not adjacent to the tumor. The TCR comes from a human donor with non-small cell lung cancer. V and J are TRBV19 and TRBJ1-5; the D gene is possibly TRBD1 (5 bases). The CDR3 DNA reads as TGTGCCAGTAGTATTCCCGCCCGGGGGGGGAATCAGCCCCAGCATTTT. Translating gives CASSIPARGGNQPQHF.